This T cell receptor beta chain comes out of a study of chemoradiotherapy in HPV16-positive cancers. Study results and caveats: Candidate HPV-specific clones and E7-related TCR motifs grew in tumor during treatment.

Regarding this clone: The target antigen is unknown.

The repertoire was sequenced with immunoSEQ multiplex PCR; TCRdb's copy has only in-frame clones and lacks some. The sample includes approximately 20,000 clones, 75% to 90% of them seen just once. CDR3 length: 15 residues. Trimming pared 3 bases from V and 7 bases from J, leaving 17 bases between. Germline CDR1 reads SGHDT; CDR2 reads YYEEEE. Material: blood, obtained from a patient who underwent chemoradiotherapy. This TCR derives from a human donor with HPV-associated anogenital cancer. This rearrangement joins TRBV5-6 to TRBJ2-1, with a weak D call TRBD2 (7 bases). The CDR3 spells CASSYRAGVGNEQFF. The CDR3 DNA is TGTGCCAGCAGCTACAGGGCGGGGGTCGGGAATGAGCAGTTCTTC.